Listed below are T cell receptor beta chains from one sample, sequenced in a study of Ad26.COV2.S vaccination and SARS-CoV-2 variants. Measured with immunoSEQ multiplex PCR; TCRdb has only the in-frame clones, and not every one. The table lists about 370,000 clones, about 91% of them singletons. The sequences come from peripheral blood, collected in a trial of Ad26.COV2.S vaccine versus placebo. Every receptor here comes from a person aged 18-65 years who received the Ad26.COV2.S COVID-19 vaccine or a placebo. Both conserved end residues are part of each CDR3.

TRBV7-3 | CASSLQGSSYNEQFF
TRBV3-1/TRBV3-2 | CASSQVSGAEQYF
TRBV19 | CASTNARGANEQFF
TRBV29-1 | CSVEVHLNTEAFF
TRBV4-1 | CASSPLMENQPQHF
TRBV4-1 | CASSQGGSLNSAYEQFF
TRBV7-3 | CASSLTAPGLAGPSYEQYF
TRBV7-6 | CASSYTFQETQYF
TRBV27 | CASSGYRDRSSTEAFF
TRBV6-6 | CASSYTGGKLYGYTF
TRBV3-1/TRBV3-2 | CARPGEGRRTNTGELFF
TRBV6-1 | CASSEAPGNYEQYF
TRBV4-3 | CASSQERLAASYNEQFF
TRBV7-9 | CASSLPGTGRREAQFF
TRBV15 | CATSRRSGETQYF
TRBV4-1 | CASSQRDRAGDTQYF
TRBV19 | CASSIRGRALDTQYF
TRBV7-2 | CASSRDRESVEQYF
TRBV7-9 | CASGIMGQGETQYF
TRBV15 | CATSRDVRFKAFF
TRBV10-3 | CAIEAGGSADTQYF
TRBV5-1 | CASSLAAGGFPGELFF
TRBV7-8 | CASSPGLAANTGELFF
TRBV4-1 | CASSQGNTDTQYF
TRBV11-3 | CASSSPPFSNEQFF
TRBV28 | CASSSGTGGYEQYF
TRBV5-4 | CASSLGREDTQYF
TRBV3-1/TRBV3-2 | CASSRRGETEAFF
TRBV11-2 | CASSPNGGAGGRNIQYF
TRBV19 | CASSIEGRGAFF
TRBV3-1/TRBV3-2 | CASSLKIQGTGYTF
TRBV30 | CAWAGTAFEKLFF
TRBV5-1 | CASSPGSQRVGLSGNTIYF
TRBV6-6 | CASSYSLAGGNEQFF
TRBV2 | CASRTQETQYF
TRBV11-2 | CASSSTSVGELFF
TRBV19 | CASSAGTGANVLTF
TRBV9 | CASSVATSGSFYTDTQYF
TRBV10-3 | CAISAGEENQPQHF
TRBV27 | CASRDRGYEQYF
TRBV6-5 | CASSYSGTGRYEQYF
TRBV2 | CASSEGGRAGELFF
TRBV5-1 | CASSLDTTGINNSPLHF
TRBV1 | CTSSLLGQGLETQYF
TRBV7-2 | CASSPSRPSGANVLTF
TRBV9 | CASSGKSGRGNEQFF
TRBV9 | CASSVGGPYEQYF
TRBV3-1/TRBV3-2 | CASSRWLAGGVANTGELFF
TRBV4-2 | CASSQEALAGSYNEQFF
TRBV28 | CASSQTSGNQPQHF